The rows below give T cell receptor beta chains drawn from one sample of a study of chemoradiotherapy in HPV16-positive cancers. The repertoire was sequenced with immunoSEQ multiplex PCR; TCRdb's copy has only in-frame clones and lacks some. This sample has fewer than 20,000 clones, with approximately 88% found just once. The material sequenced was blood, taken from a patient who underwent chemoradiotherapy. These receptors all come from a human donor with HPV-associated anogenital cancer. Each CDR3 is given with its conserved first and last residue. The D gene is left open where the match is weak. Not all rows give a size; the values are once, few, many and, for expanded clones, a class.

TGTGCCAGCTCACCACCGGGGACTAGCGGGGGCGGCGAGCAGTACTTC	CASSPPGTSGGGEQYF	TRBD2	TRBJ2-7	16	.	TRBV18
TGTGCCAGCAGCTTAGATTTCACCGGGGAGCTGTTTTTT	CASSLDFTGELFF	.	TRBJ2-2	13	.	TRBV11-3
TGTGCCAGCAGTACAGTAGGCAATCTAGATACGCAGTATTTT	CASSTVGNLDTQYF	.	TRBJ2-3	14	.	TRBV21-1
TGTGCCAGCAGCTTACCCGGAACCTACGAGCAGTACTTC	CASSLPGTYEQYF	.	TRBJ2-7	13	.	TRBV7-2
TGTGCCACCACAGGGGGCGAGGGTGACACTGAAGCTTTCTTT	CATTGGEGDTEAFF	TRBD1	TRBJ1-1	14	.	TRBV10-3
TGTGCCAGCAGCTTAACACCCTACGAGCAGTACTTC	CASSLTPYEQYF	.	TRBJ2-7	12	.	TRBV7-8
TGCGCCAGCAGCCCCGAGGGGGCTGGCTATGGCTACACCTTC	CASSPEGAGYGYTF	TRBD1	TRBJ1-2	14	.	TRBV4-3
TGCGCCAGCAGCTACGACCAGAGCTATGGCTACACCTTC	CASSYDQSYGYTF	.	TRBJ1-2	13	few	TRBV5-1
TGTGCCAGCAGTTCCTCGGCGACTAGCGGACCCCCGCAGCAGTACTTC	CASSSSATSGPPQQYF	TRBD2	TRBJ2-5	16	once	TRBV6-5
TGTGCCAGCAGCTTAGCGTTGGCGGGTCAAGAGACCCAGTACTTC	CASSLALAGQETQYF	.	TRBJ2-5	15	.	TRBV7-2
TGTGCCAGCAGTACAGATGCTGGGGCCAACGTCCTGACTTTC	CASSTDAGANVLTF	.	TRBJ2-6	14	.	TRBV6-5
TGTGCCAGCAGCACTGACTCCGGGGAGCTGTTTTTT	CASSTDSGELFF	.	TRBJ2-2	12	.	TRBV5-6
TGTGCCAGCTCACCCGGGTGGAGGGACAGAAAAGAGACCCAGTACTTC	CASSPGWRDRKETQYF	.	TRBJ2-5	16	few	TRBV18
TGCGCCAGCAGCTTGATCATGGGGGGACTGGGTACTTCTCCTGAAGCTTTCTTT	CASSLIMGGLGTSPEAFF	.	TRBJ1-1	18	.	TRBV5-1
TGTGCCAGCAGCCGGGGGGACTCCTACGAGCAGTACTTC	CASSRGDSYEQYF	TRBD2	TRBJ2-7	13	.	TRBV7-8
TGTGCCAGCAGTTCCGTCAATCAGCCCCAGCATTTT	CASSSVNQPQHF	.	TRBJ1-5	12	.	TRBV27
TGTGCCAGTGACAGGGGTCCGAACACTGAAGCTTTCTTT	CASDRGPNTEAFF	TRBD1	TRBJ1-1	13	once	TRBV18
TGTGCCAGCAGCTTAGTAGTTGGACAGGCTTACAATGAGCAGTTCTTC	CASSLVVGQAYNEQFF	TRBD1	TRBJ2-1	16	once	TRBV7-2
TGTGCCAGCAGTTTAGGTTCTGATGAGGCAGATACGCAGTATTTT	CASSLGSDEADTQYF	.	TRBJ2-3	15	.	TRBV28
TGTGCCAGCAGCTTAGTTTGGGGCAGGAGCAATCAGCCCCAGCATTTT	CASSLVWGRSNQPQHF	.	TRBJ1-5	16	.	TRBV7-2
TGTGCCAGCAGGCCGGGGGCCAGCTCCTACAATGAGCAGTTCTTC	CASRPGASSYNEQFF	.	TRBJ2-1	15	.	TRBV2
TGTGCCATCAGTGCCCCTAAGGACACTGAAGCTTTCTTT	CAISAPKDTEAFF	.	TRBJ1-1	13	.	TRBV10-3
TGTGCCAGTAGTAGAAGCCGGGGTGAGCAGTTCTTC	CASSRSRGEQFF	.	TRBJ2-1	12	.	TRBV19
TGTGCCAGCAGCCTACTCGGGGACGGCACTGAAGCTTTCTTT	CASSLLGDGTEAFF	.	TRBJ1-1	14	.	TRBV11-2
TGCGCCAGCAGCTTGAGGCTCGAGCAGTTCTTC	CASSLRLEQFF	.	TRBJ2-1	11	.	TRBV5-1
TGCGCCAGCAGCCAAGGTGTGAATCAGCCCCAGCATTTT	CASSQGVNQPQHF	.	TRBJ1-5	13	.	TRBV4-3
TGTGCCAGCAGCCAAGAACCCCGGGACAGGGTGGGCTATGGCTACACCTTC	CASSQEPRDRVGYGYTF	TRBD1	TRBJ1-2	17	.	TRBV14
TGTGCCAGCAGTGATGTCACCCGCAACTATGGCTACACCTTC	CASSDVTRNYGYTF	.	TRBJ1-2	14	few	TRBV2
TGTGCCAGCAGCCTGGACGGAGGGGCCGGGGAGCTGTTTTTT	CASSLDGGAGELFF	.	TRBJ2-2	14	.	TRBV11-3
TGCGCCAGCAGCCACGGACTAGCGGGGGGGCCGGATGAGCAGTTCTTC	CASSHGLAGGPDEQFF	TRBD2	TRBJ2-1	16	.	TRBV4-1
TGTGCCAGCAGCTTGGCCAGGGGGGGCTACACCTTC	CASSLARGGYTF	TRBD1	TRBJ1-2	12	.	TRBV5-4
TGTGCCAGCAGTGAATCCTTTTTGTATGGCTACACCTTC	CASSESFLYGYTF	.	TRBJ1-2	13	.	TRBV2
TGTGCCAGCAGCCCGGCGGGGTCCTATAATTCACCCCTCCACTTT	CASSPAGSYNSPLHF	.	TRBJ1-6	15	.	TRBV5-6
TGTGCCAGCAGTGAAGCCGGGACAGGGGGCTATGGCTACACCTTC	CASSEAGTGGYGYTF	TRBD1	TRBJ1-2	15	.	TRBV2
TGCGCCAGCAGCTGGGAGGGGGCCACAGATACGCAGTATTTT	CASSWEGATDTQYF	.	TRBJ2-3	14	once	TRBV5-1
TGTGCCAGCAGCTTAGGAGGGACAGGAAACACCATATATTTT	CASSLGGTGNTIYF	.	TRBJ1-3	14	.	TRBV7-9
TGCGCCAGCAGCGGGGGACAGTCCCACGAGCAGTACTTC	CASSGGQSHEQYF	TRBD1	TRBJ2-7	13	.	TRBV5-1
TGTGCCAGCAGCCAAGAGTGGGGGGCGGCAGATACGCAGTATTTT	CASSQEWGAADTQYF	.	TRBJ2-3	15	.	TRBV4-2
TGTGCCAGCAGCCAGGCAGGGTACAGCTCACCCCTCCACTTT	CASSQAGYSSPLHF	.	TRBJ1-6	14	few	TRBV4-2
TGTGCCAGCAGCTTAGTTGGGGCCAACACTGAAGCTTTCTTT	CASSLVGANTEAFF	.	TRBJ1-1	14	.	TRBV7-2
TGTGCCAGCAGCTCCCCCGTAGGAGCAGGGGTGAACACTGAAGCTTTCTTT	CASSSPVGAGVNTEAFF	.	TRBJ1-1	17	.	TRBV5-6
TGCAGCGTTGAAGGAGGGACAGGGGGCACTGAAGCTTTCTTT	CSVEGGTGGTEAFF	TRBD1	TRBJ1-1	14	.	TRBV29-1
TGTGCCAGCAGCGCGCGGGGGGGCGTTTCCGGGGAGCTGTTTTTT	CASSARGGVSGELFF	TRBD2	TRBJ2-2	15	.	TRBV9
TGTGCCAGCCTAATTCTCTTGGGAGGCTACACCTTC	CASLILLGGYTF	.	TRBJ1-2	12	few	TRBV6-6
TGTGCCAGCAGCTCCCTAATCGACAGGGTTGGGAAGCAGCCCCAGCATTTT	CASSSLIDRVGKQPQHF	TRBD1	TRBJ1-5	17	.	TRBV11-3
TGCGCCAGCAGCCAACTCGCAGGTTTGAACACCGGGGAGCTGTTTTTT	CASSQLAGLNTGELFF	.	TRBJ2-2	16	.	TRBV4-3
TGTGCCAGCAGCAGAAGCTCAACTAATGAAAAACTGTTTTTT	CASSRSSTNEKLFF	.	TRBJ1-4	14	.	TRBV28
TGTGCCAGCTACCAGGGGAGCGGAGTAATCGGCTACACCTTC	CASYQGSGVIGYTF	.	TRBJ1-2	14	.	TRBV6-1
TGTGCCAGCAGTGAAATTGGAGCTTTCTTT	CASSEIGAFF	.	TRBJ1-1	10	few	TRBV6-1
TGTGCCAGCAGTTTAAGCCAGGGGGCTAGTTATGGCTACACCTTC	CASSLSQGASYGYTF	TRBD1	TRBJ1-2	15	.	TRBV28
TGCGCCAGCAGCTTGGGGGCCTCCCAAGAGACCCAGTACTTC	CASSLGASQETQYF	.	TRBJ2-5	14	.	TRBV5-1
TGTGCCAGCAGTCGGAGGACAGGGCTAAGGGACTCTGGGGCCAACGTCCTGACTTTC	CASSRRTGLRDSGANVLTF	.	TRBJ2-6	19	.	TRBV21-1
TGTGCCAGCAGTTACGACAGGAGTTATGGCTACACCTTC	CASSYDRSYGYTF	.	TRBJ1-2	13	.	TRBV6-5
TGTGCCAGCAGCCCAAATACGGGGGGCACTAATGAAAAACTGTTTTTT	CASSPNTGGTNEKLFF	.	TRBJ1-4	16	once	TRBV16